The entry that follows covers one T cell receptor (beta chain) sequence. The CDR3 has 15 residues. The sample comes from a study of blood T cell repertoires in COVID-19. Study-wide context: PBMCs, B-cell-depleted T cells, or T cells were the source of the cDNA or gDNA that made up the material.

Profiling relied on immunoSEQ multiplex PCR, and the TCRdb table lists in-frame clones only, not all of them. Of some 380,000 clones in the sample, around 90% were seen once. This receptor was obtained from a man between 18 and 29 years old with active or convalescent COVID-19. V gene TRBV21-1 combines with J gene TRBJ1-6. TRBV21-1 counts as a pseudogene. The sequenced sample was peripheral blood. For the CDR3, the DNA is TGTGCCAGCAGCACGAGGGAGTCCTATAATTCACCCCTCCACTTT. This gives the protein CASSTRESYNSPLHF.